Listed below are T cell receptor beta chains from one sample, sequenced in a study of high-grade serous ovarian cancer treatment subgroups. Assay used: immunoSEQ multiplex PCR; TCRdb lists only in-frame clones, some missing. Seen here are over 850 clones, around 82% observed once, and the top ten hold around 22%. Sequencing was done on a sample of tumor tissue. The receptor source for this set is a human donor with high-grade serous ovarian cancer. CDR3s include the opening cysteine and the closing phenylalanine or tryptophan. A D gene is named only where the DNA matches it firmly. Rows give clone size only sometimes, using once, few, many, or a class for an expanded clone.

CDR3aa	CDR3nt	d_gene	abundance	v_gene	j_gene
CASSVFGTTSYEQYF	TGTGCCAGCAGCGTCTTTGGGACAACCTCCTACGAGCAGTACTTC	.	large	TRBV7-9	TRBJ2-7
CASSLGASGSREQYF	TGTGCCAGCAGCTTAGGCGCTAGCGGGTCCCGCGAGCAGTACTTC	TRBD2	once	TRBV7-8	TRBJ2-7
CASSQVPPGAGNTIYF	TGCGCCAGCAGCCAAGTCCCCCCGGGGGCTGGAAACACCATATATTTT	.	.	TRBV4-3	TRBJ1-3
CASSQDWSSYEQYF	TGCGCCAGCAGCCAAGATTGGAGCTCCTACGAGCAGTACTTC	.	.	TRBV4-1	TRBJ2-7
CASSPLAYSSTDTQYF	TGTGCCAGCAGCCCTCTAGCGTACTCTAGCACAGATACGCAGTATTTT	.	.	TRBV14	TRBJ2-3
CARGAGETSLNYEQYF	TGTGCCAGGGGAGCGGGAGAGACCAGCCTAAACTACGAGCAGTACTTC	TRBD2	.	TRBV7-2	TRBJ2-7
CASSFLVADTQYF	TGTGCCAGCAGCTTCTTGGTCGCAGATACGCAGTATTTT	.	.	TRBV7-2	TRBJ2-3
CASSQSGTGPFYEQYF	TGCGCCAGCAGCCAGTCCGGGACAGGCCCCTTTTACGAGCAGTACTTC	TRBD1	.	TRBV4-3	TRBJ2-7
CSIGLAGAQEQYF	TGCAGCATCGGACTAGCGGGAGCCCAGGAGCAGTACTTC	TRBD2	large	TRBV29-1	TRBJ2-7
CASTLQGDPTYNYGYTF	TGTGCCAGCACCCTTCAGGGGGATCCCACTTATAACTATGGCTACACCTTC	TRBD1	.	TRBV7-9	TRBJ1-2
CASSFTQRAQSRANVLTF	TGCGCCAGCAGTTTTACTCAAAGAGCACAAAGTCGGGCCAACGTCCTGACTTTC	.	.	TRBV10-1	TRBJ2-6
CASSLYRGYGYTF	TGTGCCAGCAGCTTATACAGGGGTTATGGCTACACCTTC	TRBD1	.	TRBV7-2	TRBJ1-2
CASRGGGETQYF	TGTGCCAGCAGGGGAGGGGGAGAGACCCAGTACTTC	.	.	TRBV2	TRBJ2-5
CASSLSLLYNEQFF	TGTGCCAGCAGCTTGTCCCTTTTATACAATGAGCAGTTCTTC	.	.	TRBV7-9	TRBJ2-1
CASSVGLQTQYF	TGTGCCAGCAGCGTGGGACTTCAGACCCAGTACTTC	.	.	TRBV5-4	TRBJ2-5
CASSQGGGGEQFF	TGCGCCAGCAGCCAAGGAGGGGGAGGGGAGCAGTTCTTC	.	.	TRBV5-1	TRBJ2-1
CASIPDGGETQYF	TGTGCCAGCATCCCGGACGGGGGAGAGACCCAGTACTTC	.	.	TRBV27	TRBJ2-5
CASSLGGAHNEQFF	TGTGCCAGCAGCTTGGGGGGGGCCCACAATGAGCAGTTCTTC	.	once	TRBV5-4	TRBJ2-1
CASSGADLEQFF	TGTGCCAGCAGCGGTGCGGATCTTGAGCAGTTCTTC	.	.	TRBV7-7	TRBJ2-1
CASIEGLAGSPYTDTQYF	TGTGCCAGCATAGAGGGACTAGCGGGTTCACCTTACACAGATACGCAGTATTTT	TRBD2	.	TRBV2	TRBJ2-3
CASSLVLFSYEQYF	TGTGCCAGCAGCTTAGTTCTGTTTTCCTACGAGCAGTACTTC	.	.	TRBV7-8	TRBJ2-7
CASSYYRGREAFF	TGTGCCAGCAGTTACTACCGAGGGAGGGAAGCTTTCTTT	.	.	TRBV6-5	TRBJ1-1
CASSLVRNTEAFF	TGTGCCAGCAGCTTAGTTCGGAACACTGAAGCTTTCTTT	.	.	TRBV11-2	TRBJ1-1
CSAEADMSETQYF	TGCAGCGCTGAAGCGGACATGAGCGAGACCCAGTACTTC	.	.	TRBV29-1	TRBJ2-5
CASSLTDTQYF	TGTGCCAGCAGTCTGACAGATACGCAGTATTTT	.	once	TRBV28	TRBJ2-3
CASSSLAGGFQETQYF	TGTGCTAGCAGCTCCTTAGCGGGAGGTTTCCAAGAGACCCAGTACTTC	TRBD2	.	TRBV7-7	TRBJ2-5
CASSDCRGGADTQYF	TGTGCCAGCAGTGATTGCAGGGGGGGGGCAGATACGCAGTATTTT	.	.	TRBV25-1	TRBJ2-3
CASSPVLRRTTYYEQYF	TGTGCCAGCAGCCCAGTCCTAAGGCGGACTACTTACTACGAGCAGTACTTC	.	few	TRBV28	TRBJ2-7
CASSGPGQLSHEQYF	TGTGCCAGTAGTGGCCCGGGACAGCTCTCCCACGAGCAGTACTTC	TRBD1	.	TRBV19	TRBJ2-7
CASSGGTGISSYEQYF	TGTGCCAGCAGCGGGGGTACCGGGATTAGCTCCTACGAGCAGTACTTC	.	few	TRBV5-4	TRBJ2-7
CSVPGVRGLPPSYNEQFF	TGCAGCGTCCCCGGTGTCAGGGGACTTCCTCCCTCCTACAATGAGCAGTTCTTC	.	.	TRBV29-1	TRBJ2-1
CASSISQRGYEQYF	TGTGCCAGTAGTATAAGCCAGCGGGGTTACGAGCAGTACTTC	TRBD2	few	TRBV19	TRBJ2-7
CAISDFRGGNQPQHF	TGTGCCATCAGTGATTTCAGGGGTGGCAATCAGCCCCAGCATTTT	.	.	TRBV10-3	TRBJ1-5
CASSFGMKGSENIYGYTF	TGTGCCAGCAGTTTTGGAATGAAGGGCAGCGAGAACATTTATGGCTACACCTTC	.	.	TRBV28	TRBJ1-2
CASRGTVSGNTIYF	TGTGCCAGCAGGGGGACAGTCTCTGGAAACACCATATATTTT	TRBD1	.	TRBV2	TRBJ1-3
CASSVGQPYGYTF	TGTGCCAGCAGCGTAGGTCAGCCTTATGGCTACACCTTC	.	.	TRBV9	TRBJ1-2
CASSQDRQGRYEQYF	TGCGCCAGCAGCCAAGATCGACAGGGTCGATACGAGCAGTACTTC	TRBD1	few	TRBV4-1	TRBJ2-7